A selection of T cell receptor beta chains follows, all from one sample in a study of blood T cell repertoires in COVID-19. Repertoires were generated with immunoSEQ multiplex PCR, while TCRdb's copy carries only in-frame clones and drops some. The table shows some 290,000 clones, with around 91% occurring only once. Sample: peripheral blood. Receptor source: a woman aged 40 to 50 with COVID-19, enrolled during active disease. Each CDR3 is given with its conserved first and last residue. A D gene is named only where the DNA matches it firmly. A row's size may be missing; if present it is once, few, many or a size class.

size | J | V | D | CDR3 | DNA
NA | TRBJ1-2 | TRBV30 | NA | CAWSVGGARAF | TGTGCCTGGAGTGTTGGGGGGGCGAGGGCCTTC
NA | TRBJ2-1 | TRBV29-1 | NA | CSGNGLSANYNEQFF | TGCAGCGGCAATGGACTAAGCGCCAACTACAATGAGCAGTTCTTC
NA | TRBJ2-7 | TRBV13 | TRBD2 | CASSSAGTYEQYF | TGTGCCAGCAGCTCAGCGGGAACCTACGAGCAGTACTTC
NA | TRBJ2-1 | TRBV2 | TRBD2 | CASSDHRIAGLGNEQFF | TGTGCCAGCAGTGACCATAGAATAGCGGGGCTAGGCAATGAGCAGTTCTTC
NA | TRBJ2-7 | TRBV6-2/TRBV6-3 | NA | CASSYRSSYEQYF | TGTGCCAGCAGTTACCGGAGCTCCTACGAGCAGTACTTC
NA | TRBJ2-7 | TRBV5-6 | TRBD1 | CASSLGQRGTSYEQYF | TGTGCCAGCAGCCTGGGACAGAGGGGGACCTCCTACGAGCAGTACTTC
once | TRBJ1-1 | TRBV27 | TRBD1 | CASRPDRESEAFF | TGTGCCAGCAGACCGGACAGGGAAAGTGAAGCTTTCTTT
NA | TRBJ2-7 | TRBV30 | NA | CAWKGVYEQYF | TGTGCCTGGAAAGGAGTCTACGAGCAGTACTTC
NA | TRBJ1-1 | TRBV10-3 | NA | CAISESRGMNTEAFF | TGTGCCATCAGTGAGTCTCGGGGGATGAACACTGAAGCTTTCTTT
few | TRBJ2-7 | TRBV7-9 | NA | CASSPKGPYEQYF | TGTGCCAGCAGCCCTAAGGGGCCCTACGAGCAGTACTTC
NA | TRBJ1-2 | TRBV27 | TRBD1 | CASSMYRGFNYGYTF | TGTGCCAGCAGTATGTACAGGGGCTTCAACTATGGCTACACCTTC
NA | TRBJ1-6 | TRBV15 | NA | CATSRTSANSPLHF | TGTGCCACCAGCAGGACATCGGCCAATTCACCCCTCCACTTT
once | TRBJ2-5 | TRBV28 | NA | CASSLLGLETQYF | TGTGCCAGCAGTTTATTGGGACTGGAGACCCAGTACTTC
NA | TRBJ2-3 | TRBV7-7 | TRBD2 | CASSLLAGITDTQYF | TGTGCTAGCAGCTTACTAGCGGGAATAACAGATACGCAGTATTTT
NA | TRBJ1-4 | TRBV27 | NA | CASSFHGNGEKLFF | TGTGCCAGCAGTTTCCACGGGAATGGGGAAAAACTGTTTTTT
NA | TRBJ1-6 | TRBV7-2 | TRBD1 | CASSPGTGRNNSPLHF | TGTGCCAGCAGCCCAGGGACAGGGAGAAACAATTCACCCCTCCACTTT
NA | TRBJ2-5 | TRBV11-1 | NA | CASSFGAQETQYF | TGTGCCAGCAGCTTCGGAGCACAAGAGACCCAGTACTTC
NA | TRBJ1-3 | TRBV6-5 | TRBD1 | CASSYQGAPGNTIYF | TGTGCCAGCAGTTATCAGGGGGCTCCTGGAAACACCATATATTTT
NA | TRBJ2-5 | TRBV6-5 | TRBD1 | CASKGQGLHGETQYF | TGTGCCAGCAAGGGACAGGGACTCCACGGGGAGACCCAGTACTTC
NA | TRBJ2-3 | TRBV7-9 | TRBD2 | CASRPRLREAGDTQYF | TGTGCCAGCAGACCCCGACTGCGGGAGGCGGGAGATACGCAGTATTTT
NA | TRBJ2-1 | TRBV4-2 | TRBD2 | CASSQDPSGGAPGEQFF | TGTGCCAGCAGCCAAGATCCGAGCGGGGGGGCCCCAGGGGAGCAGTTCTTC
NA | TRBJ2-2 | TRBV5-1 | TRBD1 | CASSLTGTGPLMNTGELFF | TGCGCCAGCAGCTTGACAGGGACAGGGCCCCTAATGAACACCGGGGAGCTGTTTTTT
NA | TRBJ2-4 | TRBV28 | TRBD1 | CASSSTGTGGNIQYF | TGTGCCAGCAGTTCCACAGGGACAGGGGGGAACATTCAGTACTTC
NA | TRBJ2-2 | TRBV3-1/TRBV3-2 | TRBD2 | CASMSASGGDPGELFF | TGTGCCAGCATGTCCGCTAGCGGGGGGGATCCCGGGGAGCTGTTTTTT
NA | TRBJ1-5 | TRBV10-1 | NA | CASSDWGENQPQHF | TGCGCCAGCAGTGACTGGGGGGAAAATCAGCCCCAGCATTTT
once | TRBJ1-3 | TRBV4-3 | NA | CASSSLTAGNTIYF | TGCGCCAGCAGCTCCCTGACAGCTGGAAACACCATATATTTT
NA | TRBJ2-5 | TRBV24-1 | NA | CATSDAQGQETQYF | TGTGCCACCAGTGACGCCCAGGGGCAAGAGACCCAGTACTTC
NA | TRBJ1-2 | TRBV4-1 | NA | CASSQENADNYGYTF | TGCGCCAGCAGCCAAGAAAACGCAGATAACTATGGCTACACCTTC
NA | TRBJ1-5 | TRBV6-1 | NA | CASSESEKQPQHF | TGTGCCAGCAGTGAAAGTGAGAAACAGCCCCAGCATTTT
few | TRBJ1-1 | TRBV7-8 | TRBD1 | CASSLATTLNRGGNTEAFF | TGTGCCAGCAGCTTAGCCACCACATTAAACAGGGGAGGGAACACTGAAGCTTTCTTT
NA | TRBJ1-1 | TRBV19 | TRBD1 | CASRGQGFTEAFF | TGTGCCAGTAGGGGACAGGGATTCACTGAAGCTTTCTTT
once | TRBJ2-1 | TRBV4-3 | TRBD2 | CASSQDQTSGPFGQFF | TGCGCCAGCAGCCAAGATCAAACTAGCGGGCCTTTTGGGCAGTTCTTC
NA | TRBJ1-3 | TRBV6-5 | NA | CASRGDTKGNTIYF | TGTGCCAGCAGAGGGGACACCAAGGGGAACACCATATATTTT
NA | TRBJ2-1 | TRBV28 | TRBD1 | CAGGTGGLDEQFF | TGTGCCGGGGGGACAGGGGGGTTAGATGAGCAGTTCTTC
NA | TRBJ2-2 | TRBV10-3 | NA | CAISNTETGNTGELFF | TGTGCCATCAGTAATACAGAAACGGGAAACACCGGGGAGCTGTTTTTT
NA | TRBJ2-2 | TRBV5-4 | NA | CASSIRGAGELFF | TGTGCCAGCAGTATCAGGGGGGCCGGGGAGCTGTTTTTT
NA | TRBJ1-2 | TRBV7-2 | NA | CASSLDPGPYGYTF | TGTGCCAGCAGCTTAGACCCGGGTCCTTATGGCTACACCTTC
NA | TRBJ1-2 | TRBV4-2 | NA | CASSQAGQSYGYTF | TGTGCCAGCAGCCAAGCTGGGCAGAGCTATGGCTACACCTTC
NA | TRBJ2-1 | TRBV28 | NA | CASSPTAGNEQFF | TGTGCCAGCAGTCCCACCGCAGGGAATGAGCAGTTCTTC
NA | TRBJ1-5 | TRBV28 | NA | CASSSSRSRDQPQHF | TGTGCCAGCAGTTCCTCACGGTCCCGAGATCAGCCCCAGCATTTT
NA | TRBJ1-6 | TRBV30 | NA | CAWIPWGRGNSPLHF | TGTGCCTGGATCCCGTGGGGGCGCGGTAATTCACCCCTCCACTTT
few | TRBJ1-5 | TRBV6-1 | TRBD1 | CASIRTGDQPQHF | TGTGCCAGCATCCGGACAGGGGATCAGCCCCAGCATTTT
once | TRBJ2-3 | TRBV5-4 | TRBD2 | CASSPGLAGGTVSDTQYF | TGTGCCAGCAGCCCCGGACTAGCGGGGGGAACGGTATCAGATACGCAGTATTTT
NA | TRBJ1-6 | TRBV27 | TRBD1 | CASAGTGDNSPLHF | TGTGCCAGCGCCGGGACAGGGGATAATTCACCCCTCCACTTT
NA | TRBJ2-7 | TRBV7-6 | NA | CASSSREGANREQYF | TGTGCCAGCAGCTCCCGGGAGGGGGCCAATCGGGAGCAGTACTTC
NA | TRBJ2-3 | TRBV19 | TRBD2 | CASSGVSGGDTQYF | TGTGCCAGTAGTGGGGTTAGCGGGGGCGATACGCAGTATTTT
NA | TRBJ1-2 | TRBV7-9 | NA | CASSPGDYGYTF | TGTGCCAGCAGCCCAGGGGACTATGGCTACACCTTC